These 5 T cell receptor beta chains were sequenced from one sample in a study of CD8+CD57+ T cells in acquired aplastic anemia. It was genomic DNA that served as the template for profiling TCR beta VDJ and CDR3. Via MiXCR, TCRdb re-called the reads, giving one row per CDR3 protein. The profile shows about 160,000 distinct CDR3 sequences, approximately 44% of them singletons. The material sequenced was sorted CD4+, CD8+, or CD8+CD57+ T cells (not recorded which) from PBMCs. Receptors were obtained from a human donor in good health.

This clonotype was detected many times. CDR3 sequence reads: CSVATGGTLQVTQYF. DNA of the CDR3: TGCAGCGTTGCGACCGGCGGGACTCTTCAGGTTACGCAGTATTTT. The gene calls are TRBV29-1 and TRBJ2-3; tentatively, D is TRBD2 (6 bases). Trimming removed 4 bases at V and 8 bases at J, with 22 bases between. Germline values: CDR1 SQVTM, CDR2 ANQGSEA. There are 15 residues in the CDR3.

The table lists this clonotype with many counts. This chain links TRBV6-1 with TRBJ1-2; D is unclear. The CDR3 loop spans 15 amino acids. Trimming shortened V by 5 bases and J by 2 bases, and 15 bases separated the two germline ends. The germline V gene has CDR1 MNHNS and CDR2 SASEGT. CDR3 protein: CASSLRPQKNYGYTF. DNA of the CDR3: TGTGCCAGCAGTCTACGACCACAGAAAAACTATGGCTACACCTTC.

This clonotype has just a few counts. V gene TRBV2 combines with J gene TRBJ1-2; D unclear. Germline CDR1 SNHLY, CDR2 FYNNEI. This CDR3 spans 10 amino acids. The ends were cut back, 4 bases at V and 7 bases at J, with 4 bases in the middle. CDR3 residues: CASSGPGYTF. Here the CDR3 DNA reads TGTGCCAGCAGTGGACCTGGCTACACCTTC.

Note on this clonotype: No DNA is shown, since the ends of the CDR3 on it are uncertain; the CDR3 is the one TCRdb lists. This chain links TRBV29-1 with TRBJ2-2. Counting both end residues, the CDR3 totals 15 amino acids. Germline lookup yields CDR1 SQVTM and CDR2 ANQGSEA. The CDR3 loop is CSVDENEQFFGELFF.

The table lists this clonotype with a few counts. The CDR3 spells CASSQGTSYEQYF. The CDR3 nucleotides are TGCGCCAGCAGCCAAGGGACTAGCTACGAGCAGTACTTC. The chain joins TRBV4-3 to TRBJ2-7; 7 nucleotides align to TRBD2. The CDR3 totals 13 residues. Germline V CDR1 and CDR2: LGHNA, YSLEER. V gave up 1 base and J gave up 3 bases; unmatched junction bases: 0.